This TCR beta chain stems from a study of tissue T cells after allogeneic stem cell transplantation. Assay used: immunoSEQ multiplex PCR; TCRdb lists only in-frame clones, some missing. This sample has 25,000 to 35,000 clones, with about 85% found just once. Looked up from germline, CDR1 is SGHDN and CDR2 is FVKESK. The trim removed 1 base at V and 4 bases at J, leaving 5 bases unmatched. The length of the CDR3 is 16 residues. The rearrangement uses TRBV14 and TRBJ2-1, with TRBD2 identical over 9 bases. The TCR comes from a woman aged 18-55 years who later had graft-versus-host disease after an allogeneic stem cell transplant. Sequences were derived from blood, sampled before transplantation. CDR3 protein: CASSQVGGGVYNEQFF. CDR3 in DNA: TGTGCCAGCAGCCAAGTTGGCGGGGGGGTATACAATGAGCAGTTCTTC.